This TCR beta chain was documented in a study of cytomegalovirus exposure and HLA in healthy donors. The PCR contained 60 Vbeta and 13 Jbeta primers. Data came from immunoSEQ multiplex PCR; TCRdb stores just in-frame clones and leaves some out. The sample carries about 90,000 clones, roughly 84% recorded once. The germline CDR1 and CDR2 sequences are MNHEY and SMNVEV (reference sequence). CDR3 length: 15 amino acids. V gave up 8 bases and J gave up 6 bases, with 22 bases separating them. The TCR sequence derives from a man younger than 45 in good health and CMV-seronegative. Sequencing was performed on PBMCs. The chain combines TRBV27 with TRBJ1-2, with D possibly matching TRBD1 (6 bases). The CDR3 DNA sequence: TGTGCCAGCGGTTCCTGGACAGACAAAAGGAATGGCTACACCTTC. It encodes CASGSWTDKRNGYTF.